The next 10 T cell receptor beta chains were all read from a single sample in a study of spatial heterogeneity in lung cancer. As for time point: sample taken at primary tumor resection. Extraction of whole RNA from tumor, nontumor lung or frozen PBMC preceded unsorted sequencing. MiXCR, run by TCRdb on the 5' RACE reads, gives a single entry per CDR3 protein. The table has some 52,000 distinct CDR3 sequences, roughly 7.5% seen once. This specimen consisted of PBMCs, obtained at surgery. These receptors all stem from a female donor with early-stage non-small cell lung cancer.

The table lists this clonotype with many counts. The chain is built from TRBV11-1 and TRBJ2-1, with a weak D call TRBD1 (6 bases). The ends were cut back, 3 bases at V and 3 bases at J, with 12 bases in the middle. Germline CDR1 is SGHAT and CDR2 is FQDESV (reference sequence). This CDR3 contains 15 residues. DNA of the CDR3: TGTGCCAGCAGCTTTATGGGGGCGGTCTACAATGAGCAGTTCTTC. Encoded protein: CASSFMGAVYNEQFF.

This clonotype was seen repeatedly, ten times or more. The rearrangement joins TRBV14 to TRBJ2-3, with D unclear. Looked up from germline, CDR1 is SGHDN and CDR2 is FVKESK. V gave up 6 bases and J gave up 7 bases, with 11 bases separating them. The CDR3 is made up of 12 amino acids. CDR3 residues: CASSPQLHTQYF. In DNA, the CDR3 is TGTGCCAGCAGTCCCCAACTCCATACGCAGTATTTT.

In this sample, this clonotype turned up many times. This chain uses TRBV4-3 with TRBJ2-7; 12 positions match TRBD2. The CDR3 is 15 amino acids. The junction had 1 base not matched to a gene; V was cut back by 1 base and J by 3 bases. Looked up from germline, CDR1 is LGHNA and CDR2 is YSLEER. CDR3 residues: CASSQVLAGGYEQYF. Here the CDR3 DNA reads TGCGCCAGCAGCCAAGTACTAGCGGGGGGCTACGAGCAGTACTTC.

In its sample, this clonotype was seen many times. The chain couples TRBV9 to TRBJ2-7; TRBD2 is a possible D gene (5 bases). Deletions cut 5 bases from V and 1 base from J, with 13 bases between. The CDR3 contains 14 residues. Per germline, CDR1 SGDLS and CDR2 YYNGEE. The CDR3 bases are TGTGCCAGCAGTCCGAGCGGTACATCCTACGAGCAGTACTTC. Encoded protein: CASSPSGTSYEQYF. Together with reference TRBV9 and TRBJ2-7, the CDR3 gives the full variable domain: DSGVTQTPKHLITATGQRVTLRCSPRSGDLSVYWYQQSLDQGLQFLIQYYNGEERAKGNILERFSAQQFPDLHSELNLSSLELGDSALYFCASSPSGTSYEQYFGPGTRLTVT.

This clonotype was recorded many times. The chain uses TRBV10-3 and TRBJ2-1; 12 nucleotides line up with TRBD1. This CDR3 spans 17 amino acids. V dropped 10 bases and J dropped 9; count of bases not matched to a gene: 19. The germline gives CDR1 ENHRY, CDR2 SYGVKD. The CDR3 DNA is TGTGCCACGGAGGGGACAGGGGGCGGTTTGCGGACAGGTGAGCAGTTCTTC. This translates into CATEGTGGGLRTGEQFF.

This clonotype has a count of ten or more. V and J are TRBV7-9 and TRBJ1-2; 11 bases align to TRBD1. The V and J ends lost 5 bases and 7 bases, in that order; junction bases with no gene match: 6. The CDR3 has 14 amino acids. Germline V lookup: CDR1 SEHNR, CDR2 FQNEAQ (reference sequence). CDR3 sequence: CASSTGQGASGYTF. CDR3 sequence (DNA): TGTGCCAGCAGCACCGGACAGGGGGCCAGTGGCTACACCTTC. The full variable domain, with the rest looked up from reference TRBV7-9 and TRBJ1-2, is DTGVSQNPRHKITKRGQNVTFRCDPISEHNRLYWYRQTLGQGPEFLTYFQNEAQLEKSRLLSDRFSAERPKGSFSTLEIQRTEQGDSAMYLCASSTGQGASGYTFGSGTRLTVV.

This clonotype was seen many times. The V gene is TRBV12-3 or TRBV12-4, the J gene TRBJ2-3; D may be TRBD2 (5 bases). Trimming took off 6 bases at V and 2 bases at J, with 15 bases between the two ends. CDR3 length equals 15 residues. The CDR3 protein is CASSSLSGVTDTQYF. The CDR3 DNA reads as TGTGCCAGCAGCTCATTGTCCGGGGTCACAGATACGCAGTATTTT.

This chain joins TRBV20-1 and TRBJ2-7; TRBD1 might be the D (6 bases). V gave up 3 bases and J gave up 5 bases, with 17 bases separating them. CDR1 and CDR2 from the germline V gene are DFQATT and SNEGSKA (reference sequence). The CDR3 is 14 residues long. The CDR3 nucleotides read TGCAGTGCTAGTAAGGGACACCCGAACAACGAGCAGTACTTC. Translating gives CSASKGHPNNEQYF.

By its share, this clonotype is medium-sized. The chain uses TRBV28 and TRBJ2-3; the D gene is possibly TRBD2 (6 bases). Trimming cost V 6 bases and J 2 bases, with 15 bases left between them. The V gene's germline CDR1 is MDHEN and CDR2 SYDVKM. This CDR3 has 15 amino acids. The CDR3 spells CASSRPGLATDTQYF. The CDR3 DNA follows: TGTGCCAGCAGCCGGCCGGGACTTGCCACAGATACGCAGTATTTT.

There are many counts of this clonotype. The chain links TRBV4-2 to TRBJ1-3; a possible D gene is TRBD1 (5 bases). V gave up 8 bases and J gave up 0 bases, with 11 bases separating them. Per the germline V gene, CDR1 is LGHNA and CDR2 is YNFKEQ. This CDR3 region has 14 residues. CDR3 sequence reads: CASGGIPSGNTIYF. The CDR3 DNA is TGTGCCAGCGGGGGGATCCCCTCTGGAAACACCATATATTTT.